This TCR beta chain was captured in a study of cytomegalovirus exposure and HLA in healthy donors. This CDR3 has 15 amino acids. Germline V gives CDR1 LGHNA, CDR2 YSLEER. V gave up 0 bases and J gave up 10 bases; unmatched junction bases: 8. The PCR had 60 Vbeta and 13 Jbeta primers. Some clones are missing from TCRdb's copy, which holds only in-frame ones; the method was immunoSEQ multiplex PCR. The sample holds 95,000 to 150,000 clones, roughly 82% seen once. General study findings and limits: The study reported that TCR beta sequences accurately predicted HLA-A and HLA-B alleles in most subjects. TCR beta chain V- and J-gene trimming was linked, in a later analysis, to a missense variant in DCLRE1C.

This clone appeared a few times. Its cognate antigen is unknown. This TCR came from a woman aged 60-75 years in good health and CMV-seropositive. The sequencing input was PBMCs. V is TRBV4-3 and J is TRBJ1-1, with 10 bases aligning to TRBD1. In DNA, the CDR3 is TGCGCCAGCAGCCAAGATCCGAGACAGGGGGCGGGAGCTTTCTTT. Its translation: CASSQDPRQGAGAFF.